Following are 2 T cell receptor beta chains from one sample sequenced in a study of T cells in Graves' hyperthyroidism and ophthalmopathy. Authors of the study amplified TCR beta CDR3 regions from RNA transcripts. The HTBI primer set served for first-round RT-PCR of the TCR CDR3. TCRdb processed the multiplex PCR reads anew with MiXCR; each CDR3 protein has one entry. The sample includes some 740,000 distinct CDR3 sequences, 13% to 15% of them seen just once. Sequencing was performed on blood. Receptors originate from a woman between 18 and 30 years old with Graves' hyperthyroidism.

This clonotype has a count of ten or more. CDR3 amino acids: CATGPARVYGELFF. CDR3 DNA sequence: TGTGCCACCGGGCCTGCAAGGGTTTACGGGGAGCTGTTTTTT. The chain joins TRBV24-1 to TRBJ2-2, with D uncertain. The CDR3 length is 14 residues. Germline CDR1 and CDR2: KGHDR and SFDVKD. V lost 9 bases and J 7 bases, leaving 17 bases between the germline ends.

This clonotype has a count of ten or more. For the CDR3, the DNA is TGCAGTGCTAGATTGGGACAGGGCAGAATCAATGAGCAGTTCTTC. This encodes CSARLGQGRINEQFF. V gene TRBV20-1 combines with J gene TRBJ2-1; 9 bases are a match to TRBD1. CDR3 length equals 15 residues. Trimming took 2 bases from V and 6 from J; bases not matched to a gene: 8. Germline CDR1 DFQATT, CDR2 SNEGSKA (reference sequence).